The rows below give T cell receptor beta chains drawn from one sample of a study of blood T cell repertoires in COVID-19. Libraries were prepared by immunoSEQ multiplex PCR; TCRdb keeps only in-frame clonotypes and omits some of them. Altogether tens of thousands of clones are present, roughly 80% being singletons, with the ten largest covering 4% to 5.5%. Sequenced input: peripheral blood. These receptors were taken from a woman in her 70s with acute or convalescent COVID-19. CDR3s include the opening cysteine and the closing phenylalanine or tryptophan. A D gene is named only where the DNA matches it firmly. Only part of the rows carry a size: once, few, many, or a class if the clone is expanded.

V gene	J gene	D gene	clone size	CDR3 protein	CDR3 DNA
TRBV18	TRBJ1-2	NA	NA	CASSLEVGDYGYTF	TGTGCCAGCTCACTCGAGGTAGGAGACTATGGCTACACCTTC
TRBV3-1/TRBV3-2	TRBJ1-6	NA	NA	CASSQGAVRSPLHF	TGTGCCAGCAGCCAAGGGGCAGTTCGATCACCCCTCCACTTT
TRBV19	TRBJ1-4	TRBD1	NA	CASHSGQAFNEKLFF	TGTGCCAGTCATAGCGGACAGGCCTTTAATGAAAAACTGTTTTTT
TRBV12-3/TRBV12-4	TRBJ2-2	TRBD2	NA	CATGGGTGELFF	TGTGCCACCGGGGGGGGCACCGGGGAGCTGTTTTTT
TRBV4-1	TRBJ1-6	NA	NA	CASSQFSGSYNSPLHF	TGCGCCAGCAGCCAGTTCTCAGGTTCCTATAATTCACCCCTCCACTTT
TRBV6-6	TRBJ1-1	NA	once	CASSYSEVGSTEAFF	TGTGCCAGCAGTTACTCGGAGGTCGGAAGCACTGAAGCTTTCTTT
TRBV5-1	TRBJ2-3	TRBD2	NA	CASSPAGGSTDTQYF	TGCGCCAGCAGTCCAGCGGGGGGAAGCACAGATACGCAGTATTTT
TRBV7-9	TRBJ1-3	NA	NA	CGRGADVSGNTIYF	TGTGGGCGTGGGGCAGACGTCTCTGGAAACACCATATATTTT
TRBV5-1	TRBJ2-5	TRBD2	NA	CASSQGLAETQYF	TGCGCCAGCAGCCAGGGACTAGCGGAGACCCAGTACTTC
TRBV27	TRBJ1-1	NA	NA	CASSSGQILNTEAFF	TGTGCCAGCAGTTCCGGACAAATTCTGAACACTGAAGCTTTCTTT
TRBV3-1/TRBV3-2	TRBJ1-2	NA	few	CASSPRDRYGYTF	TGTGCCAGCAGCCCTAGAGACCGCTATGGCTACACCTTC
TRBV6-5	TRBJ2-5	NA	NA	CASSYSEIGVETQYF	TGTGCCAGCAGTTACTCTGAGATAGGGGTAGAGACCCAGTACTTC
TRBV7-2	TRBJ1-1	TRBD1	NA	CASSPATGIGTEAFF	TGTGCCAGCAGCCCCGCGACAGGGATTGGAACTGAAGCTTTCTTT
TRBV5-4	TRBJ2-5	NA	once	CASSLQGVGETQYF	TGTGCCAGCAGCTTGCAGGGCGTTGGGGAGACCCAGTACTTC
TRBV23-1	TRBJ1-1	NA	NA	CASSRPGGNTEAFF	TGCGCCAGCAGTCGTCCGGGAGGGAACACTGAAGCTTTCTTT
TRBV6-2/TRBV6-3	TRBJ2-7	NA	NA	CASSYSRVTYEQYF	TGTGCCAGCAGTTACTCGAGGGTTACCTACGAGCAGTACTTC
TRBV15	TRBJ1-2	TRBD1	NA	CATSRADRDGGYTF	TGTGCCACCAGCAGAGCGGACAGGGACGGTGGCTACACCTTC
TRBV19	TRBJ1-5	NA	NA	CASTLQGYNQPQHF	TGTGCCAGTACCCTACAGGGCTATAATCAGCCCCAGCATTTT
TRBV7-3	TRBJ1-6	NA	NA	CASSLVISYNSPLHF	TGTGCCAGCAGCTTAGTAATTTCCTATAATTCACCCCTCCACTTT
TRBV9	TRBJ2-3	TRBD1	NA	CASRAGQGASTDTQYF	TGTGCCAGCAGGGCCGGACAGGGCGCTAGCACAGATACGCAGTATTTT
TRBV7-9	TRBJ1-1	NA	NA	CASSLLTDWTEAFF	TGTGCCAGCAGCTTATTAACAGATTGGACTGAAGCTTTCTTT
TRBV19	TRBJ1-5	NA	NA	CASSIEVGERNQPQHF	TGTGCCAGTAGTATAGAGGTCGGGGAACGCAATCAGCCCCAGCATTTT
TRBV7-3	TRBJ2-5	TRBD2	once	CASSPGTSVLQETQYF	TGTGCCAGCAGCCCCGGGACTAGCGTCCTTCAAGAGACCCAGTACTTC
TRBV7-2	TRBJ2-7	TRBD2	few	CASSWRGNYEQYF	TGTGCCAGCAGCTGGCGGGGGAACTACGAGCAGTACTTC
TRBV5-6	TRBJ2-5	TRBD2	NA	CASSPPGLELETQYF	TGTGCCAGCAGCCCTCCGGGACTAGAGTTGGAGACCCAGTACTTC
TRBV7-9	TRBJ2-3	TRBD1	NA	CASSKPTGGHTDTQYF	TGTGCCAGCAGCAAACCGACAGGGGGCCACACAGATACGCAGTATTTT
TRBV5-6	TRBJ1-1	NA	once	CASRGIRGEGNTEAFF	TGTGCCAGCAGGGGAATAAGGGGGGAGGGCAACACTGAAGCTTTCTTT
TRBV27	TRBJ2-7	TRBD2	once	CASSLSGGGASFFEQYF	TGTGCCAGCAGTTTAAGCGGCGGGGGGGCCAGCTTTTTCGAGCAGTACTTC
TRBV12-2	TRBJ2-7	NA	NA	CANPFGGASYEQYF	TGTGCAAATCCCTTTGGGGGGGCGTCCTACGAGCAGTACTTC
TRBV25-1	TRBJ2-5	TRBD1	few	CASRRQGGETQYF	TGTGCCAGCAGAAGACAGGGGGGTGAGACCCAGTACTTC
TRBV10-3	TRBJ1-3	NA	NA	CAISAVGGDGNTIYF	TGTGCCATCAGTGCTGTTGGAGGGGACGGAAACACCATATATTTT
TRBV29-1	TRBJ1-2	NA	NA	CSVDRSGINYGYTF	TGCAGCGTTGACCGTTCCGGGATTAACTATGGCTACACCTTC
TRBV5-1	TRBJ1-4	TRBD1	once	CASSPAGQGAGEKLFF	TGCGCCAGCAGCCCGGCGGGGCAGGGGGCCGGTGAAAAACTGTTTTTT
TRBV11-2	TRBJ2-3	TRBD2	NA	CASSASGGPTDTQYF	TGTGCCAGCAGCGCTAGCGGGGGTCCAACAGATACGCAGTATTTT
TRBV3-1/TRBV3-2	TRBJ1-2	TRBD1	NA	CASSPDTPGTGGGGYTF	TGTGCCAGCAGCCCAGACACGCCTGGGACAGGGGGTGGTGGCTACACCTTC
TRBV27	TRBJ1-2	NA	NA	CASSLNTFYGYTF	TGTGCCAGCAGTCTGAACACCTTCTATGGCTACACCTTC
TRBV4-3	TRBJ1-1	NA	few	CASSLHGIPEAFF	TGCGCCAGCAGCCTACACGGGATCCCTGAAGCTTTCTTT
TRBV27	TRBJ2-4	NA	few	CASSSGEGAKNIQYF	TGTGCCAGCAGTTCCGGCGAGGGAGCCAAAAACATTCAGTACTTC
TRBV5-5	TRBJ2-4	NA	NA	CASSLWQTQNIQYF	TGTGCCAGCAGCTTGTGGCAGACTCAAAACATTCAGTACTTC
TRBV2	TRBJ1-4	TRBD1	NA	CASSEDRGFGEKLFF	TGTGCCAGCAGCGAGGACAGGGGGTTCGGTGAAAAACTGTTTTTT
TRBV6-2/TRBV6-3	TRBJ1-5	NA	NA	CASSPRAEQPQHF	TGTGCCAGCAGCCCACGTGCGGAGCAGCCCCAGCATTTT
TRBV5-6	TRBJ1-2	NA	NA	CASRTGSNYGYTF	TGTGCCAGCAGAACAGGGTCTAACTATGGCTACACCTTC
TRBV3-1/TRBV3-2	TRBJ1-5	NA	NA	CASSRGGALDNQPQHF	TGTGCCAGCAGCCGGGGAGGAGCTTTAGACAATCAGCCCCAGCATTTT
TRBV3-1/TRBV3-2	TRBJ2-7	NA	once	CASSQVQNEQYF	TGTGCCAGCAGCCAAGTACAGAACGAGCAGTACTTC
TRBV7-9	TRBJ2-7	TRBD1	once	CASSGDRVPTYEQYF	TGTGCCAGCAGCGGGGACAGGGTGCCTACCTACGAGCAGTACTTC
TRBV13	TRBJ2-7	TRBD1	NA	CASTLGPGQGYEQYF	TGTGCCAGCACCCTAGGACCGGGACAGGGCTACGAGCAGTACTTC
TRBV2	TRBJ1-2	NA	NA	CASSAPQGNDYGYTF	TGTGCCAGCAGCGCCCCTCAGGGGAACGACTATGGCTACACCTTC
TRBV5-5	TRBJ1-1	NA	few	CASSLVGRASLTEAFF	TGTGCCAGCAGCTTGGTAGGCAGGGCCTCACTCACTGAAGCTTTCTTT
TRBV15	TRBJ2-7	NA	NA	CATSARDTASLGEQYF	TGTGCCACCAGCGCCCGGGACACCGCCTCTTTGGGTGAGCAGTACTTC
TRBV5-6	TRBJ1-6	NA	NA	CASSLRQNYNSPLHF	TGTGCCAGCAGCTTACGACAGAACTATAATTCACCCCTCCACTTT